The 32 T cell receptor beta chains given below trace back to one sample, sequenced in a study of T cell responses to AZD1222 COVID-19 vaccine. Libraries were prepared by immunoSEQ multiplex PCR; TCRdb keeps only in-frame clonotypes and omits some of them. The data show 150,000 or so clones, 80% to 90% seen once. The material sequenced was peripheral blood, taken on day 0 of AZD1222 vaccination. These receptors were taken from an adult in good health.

Here the CDR3 reads CASSQGLPRLANEKLFF. The CDR3 nucleotides are TGCGCCAGCAGCCAAGGACTTCCGAGGTTGGCTAATGAAAAACTGTTTTTT. The chain carries TRBV4-1 and TRBJ1-4; unclear D gene. Germline CDR1 reads MGHRA; CDR2 reads YSYEKL. Trimming left V 1 base short and J 3 bases short, with 15 bases between. This CDR3 region has 17 residues.

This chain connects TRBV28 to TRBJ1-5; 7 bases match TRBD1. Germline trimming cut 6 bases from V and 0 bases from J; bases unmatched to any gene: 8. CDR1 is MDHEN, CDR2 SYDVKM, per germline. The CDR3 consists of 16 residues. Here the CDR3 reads CASRLDRNYSNQPQHF. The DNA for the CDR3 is TGTGCCAGCAGGTTGGACAGGAACTATAGCAATCAGCCCCAGCATTTT.

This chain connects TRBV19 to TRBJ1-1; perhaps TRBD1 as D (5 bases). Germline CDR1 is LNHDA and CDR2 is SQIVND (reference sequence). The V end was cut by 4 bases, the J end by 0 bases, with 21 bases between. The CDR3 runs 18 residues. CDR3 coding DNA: TGTGCCAGTAGTACGCGAACAGGCGGCGGGAGAATGAACACTGAAGCTTTCTTT. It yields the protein CASSTRTGGGRMNTEAFF. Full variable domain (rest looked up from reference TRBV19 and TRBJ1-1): DGGITQSPKYLFRKEGQNVTLSCEQNLNHDAMYWYRQDPGQGLRLIYYSQIVNDFQKGDIAEGYSVSREKKESFPLTVTSAQKNPTAFYLCASSTRTGGGRMNTEAFFGQGTRLTVV.

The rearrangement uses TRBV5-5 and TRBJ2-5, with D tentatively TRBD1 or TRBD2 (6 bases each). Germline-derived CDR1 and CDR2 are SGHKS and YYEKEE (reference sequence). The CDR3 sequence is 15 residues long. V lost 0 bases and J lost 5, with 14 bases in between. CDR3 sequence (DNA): TGTGCCAGCAGCTTGGCTCCGGGGGCAGGGGAGACCCAGTACTTC. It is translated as CASSLAPGAGETQYF.

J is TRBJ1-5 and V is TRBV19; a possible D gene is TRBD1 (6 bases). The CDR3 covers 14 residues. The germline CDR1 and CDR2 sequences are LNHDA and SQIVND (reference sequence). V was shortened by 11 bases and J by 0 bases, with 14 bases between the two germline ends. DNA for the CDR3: TGTGCCGGAATGACAGGACTTAGCAATCAGCCCCAGCATTTT. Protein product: CAGMTGLSNQPQHF.

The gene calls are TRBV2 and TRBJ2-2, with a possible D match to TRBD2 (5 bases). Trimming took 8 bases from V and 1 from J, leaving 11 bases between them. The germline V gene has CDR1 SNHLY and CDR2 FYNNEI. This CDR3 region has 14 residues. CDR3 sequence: CASDPLVNTGELFF. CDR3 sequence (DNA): TGTGCCAGCGATCCACTAGTGAACACCGGGGAGCTGTTTTTT.

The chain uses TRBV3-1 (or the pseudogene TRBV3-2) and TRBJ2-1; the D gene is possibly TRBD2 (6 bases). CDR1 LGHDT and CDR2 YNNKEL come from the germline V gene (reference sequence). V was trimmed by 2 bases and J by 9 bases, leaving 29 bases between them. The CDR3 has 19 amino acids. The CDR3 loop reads CASSQIQGAGPVQGSEQFF. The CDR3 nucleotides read TGTGCCAGCAGCCAAATACAAGGGGCGGGGCCAGTGCAGGGAAGTGAGCAGTTCTTC.

The DNA for the CDR3 is TGTGCCAGCAGCCAAGAAGAAGGGACTAGCGGGAGTAGGGAGCAGTACTTC. Its protein product is CASSQEEGTSGSREQYF. The rearrangement links TRBV4-2 to TRBJ2-7; TRBD2 matches 14 bases. The trim removed 0 bases at V and 7 bases at J, leaving 8 bases unmatched. Germline assignment: CDR1 LGHNA and CDR2 YNFKEQ. This CDR3 region has 17 residues.

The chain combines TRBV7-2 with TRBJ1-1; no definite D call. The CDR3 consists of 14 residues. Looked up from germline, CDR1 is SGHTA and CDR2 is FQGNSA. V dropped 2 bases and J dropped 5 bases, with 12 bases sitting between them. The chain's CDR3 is CASSLRVRETEAFF. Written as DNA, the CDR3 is TGTGCCAGCAGCTTAAGGGTGCGGGAGACTGAAGCTTTCTTT.

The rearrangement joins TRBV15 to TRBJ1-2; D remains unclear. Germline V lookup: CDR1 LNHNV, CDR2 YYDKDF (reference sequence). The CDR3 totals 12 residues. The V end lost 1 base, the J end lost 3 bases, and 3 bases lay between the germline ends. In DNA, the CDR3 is TGTGCCACCAGCAGAGGGGACTATGGCTACACCTTC. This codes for CATSRGDYGYTF.

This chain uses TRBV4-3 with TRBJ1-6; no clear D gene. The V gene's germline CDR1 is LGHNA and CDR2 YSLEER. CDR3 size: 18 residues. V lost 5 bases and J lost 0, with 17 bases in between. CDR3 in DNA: TGCGCCAGCAGCGAGCGGACGGTTTTAAGCTCCTATAATTCACCCCTCCACTTT. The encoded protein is CASSERTVLSSYNSPLHF.

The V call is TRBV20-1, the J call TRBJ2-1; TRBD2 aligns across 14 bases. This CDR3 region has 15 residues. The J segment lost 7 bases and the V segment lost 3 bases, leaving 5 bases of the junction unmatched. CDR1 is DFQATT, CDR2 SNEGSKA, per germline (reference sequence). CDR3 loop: CSASGGLAGENEQFF. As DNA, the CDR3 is TGCAGTGCTAGTGGGGGACTAGCGGGAGAAAATGAGCAGTTCTTC.

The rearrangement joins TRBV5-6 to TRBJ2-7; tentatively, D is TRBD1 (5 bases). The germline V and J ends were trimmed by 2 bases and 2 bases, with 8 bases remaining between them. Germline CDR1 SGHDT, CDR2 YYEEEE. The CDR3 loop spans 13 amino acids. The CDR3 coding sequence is TGTGCCAGCAGCTTTTGGGGCACCTACGAGCAGTACTTC. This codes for CASSFWGTYEQYF. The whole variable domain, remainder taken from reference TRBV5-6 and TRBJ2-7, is DAGVTQSPTHLIKTRGQQVTLRCSPKSGHDTVSWYQQALGQGPQFIFQYYEEEERQRGNFPDRFSGHQFPNYSSELNVNALLLGDSALYLCASSFWGTYEQYFGPGTRLTVT.

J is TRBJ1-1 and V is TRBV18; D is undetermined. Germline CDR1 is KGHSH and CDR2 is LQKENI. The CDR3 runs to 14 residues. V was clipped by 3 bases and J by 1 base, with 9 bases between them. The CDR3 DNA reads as TGTGCCAGCTCACCCCTGGACGGGAACACTGAAGCTTTCTTT. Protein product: CASSPLDGNTEAFF.

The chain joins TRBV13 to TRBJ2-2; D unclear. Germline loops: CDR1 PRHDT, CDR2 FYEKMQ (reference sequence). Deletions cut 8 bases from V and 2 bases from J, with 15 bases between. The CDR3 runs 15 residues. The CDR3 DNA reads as TGTGCCAGCTCGAGACGGGCTAGAAACACCGGGGAGCTGTTTTTT. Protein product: CASSRRARNTGELFF.

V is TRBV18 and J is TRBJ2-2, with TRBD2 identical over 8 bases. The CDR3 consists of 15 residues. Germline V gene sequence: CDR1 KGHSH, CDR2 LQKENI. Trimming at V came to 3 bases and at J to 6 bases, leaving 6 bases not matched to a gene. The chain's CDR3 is CASSPGTRPAGELFF. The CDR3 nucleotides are TGTGCCAGCTCACCCGGGACTAGGCCGGCCGGGGAGCTGTTTTTT.

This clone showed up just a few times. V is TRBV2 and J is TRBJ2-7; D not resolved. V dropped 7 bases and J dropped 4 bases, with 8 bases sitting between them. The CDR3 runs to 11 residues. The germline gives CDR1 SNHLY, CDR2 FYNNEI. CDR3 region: CASNNPYEQYF. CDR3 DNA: TGTGCCAGCAATAACCCATACGAGCAGTACTTC.

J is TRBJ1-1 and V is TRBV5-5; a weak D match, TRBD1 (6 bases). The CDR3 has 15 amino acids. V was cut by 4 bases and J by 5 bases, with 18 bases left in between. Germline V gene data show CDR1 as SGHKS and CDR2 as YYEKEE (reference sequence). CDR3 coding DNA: TGTGCCAGCAGCCCCCGAGGGGGGAGGGTTACTGAAGCTTTCTTT. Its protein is CASSPRGGRVTEAFF.

CDR3 nucleotides: TGTGCCAGCAGCCGTGACAGGCGTGAAGCTTTCTTT. Translating it yields CASSRDRREAFF. V is TRBV7-2 and J is TRBJ1-1, with TRBD1 as a possible D gene (6 bases). V was pared by 5 bases and J by 7 bases, with 11 bases between. Germline-derived CDR1 and CDR2 are SGHTA and FQGNSA. This CDR3 is 12 amino acids long. Full variable domain (outside the CDR3, taken from reference TRBV7-2 and TRBJ1-1): GAGVSQSPSNKVTEKGKDVELRCDPISGHTALYWYRQSLGQGLEFLIYFQGNSAPDKSGLPSDRFSAERTGGSVSTLTIQRTQQEDSAVYLCASSRDRREAFFGQGTRLTVV.

The CDR3 spells CASSVATSPYEQYF. The CDR3 DNA is TGTGCCAGCAGCGTAGCTACCAGTCCCTACGAGCAGTACTTC. V is TRBV9 and J is TRBJ2-7, with D unresolved. Germline V gives CDR1 SGDLS, CDR2 YYNGEE. CDR3 size: 14 residues. V was trimmed by 0 bases and J by 2 bases, leaving 9 bases between them. Variable domain in full (rest from reference TRBV9 and TRBJ2-7): DSGVTQTPKHLITATGQRVTLRCSPRSGDLSVYWYQQSLDQGLQFLIQYYNGEERAKGNILERFSAQQFPDLHSELNLSSLELGDSALYFCASSVATSPYEQYFGPGTRLTVT.

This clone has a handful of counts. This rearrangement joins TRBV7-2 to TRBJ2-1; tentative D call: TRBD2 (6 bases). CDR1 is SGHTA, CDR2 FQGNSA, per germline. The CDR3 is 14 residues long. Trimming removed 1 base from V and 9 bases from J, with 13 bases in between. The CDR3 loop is CASSLGLGSGEQFF. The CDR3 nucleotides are TGTGCCAGCAGCTTAGGACTAGGGTCCGGTGAGCAGTTCTTC.

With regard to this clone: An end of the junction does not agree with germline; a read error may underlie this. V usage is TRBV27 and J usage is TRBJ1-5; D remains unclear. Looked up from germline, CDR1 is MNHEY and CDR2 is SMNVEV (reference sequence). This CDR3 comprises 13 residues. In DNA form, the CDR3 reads TGTGCCAGCAGTCCCCGGAGCACTCAGCCCCAGCATTTT. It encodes CASSPRSTQPQHF.

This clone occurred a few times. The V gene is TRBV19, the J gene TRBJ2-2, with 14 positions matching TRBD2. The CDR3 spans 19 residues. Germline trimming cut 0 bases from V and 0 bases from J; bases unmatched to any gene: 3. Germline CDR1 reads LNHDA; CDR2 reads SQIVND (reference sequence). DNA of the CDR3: TGTGCCAGTAGTATAGAGTGGGGACTAGCGGGAGCGAACACCGGGGAGCTGTTTTTT. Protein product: CASSIEWGLAGANTGELFF.

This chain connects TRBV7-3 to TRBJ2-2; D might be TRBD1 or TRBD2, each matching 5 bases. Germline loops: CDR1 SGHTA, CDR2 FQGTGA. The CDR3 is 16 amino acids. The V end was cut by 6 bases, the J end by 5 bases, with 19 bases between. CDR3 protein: CASSSSPRDGTGELFF. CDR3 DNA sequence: TGTGCCAGCAGTTCCTCCCCCAGGGACGGAACCGGGGAGCTGTTTTTT.

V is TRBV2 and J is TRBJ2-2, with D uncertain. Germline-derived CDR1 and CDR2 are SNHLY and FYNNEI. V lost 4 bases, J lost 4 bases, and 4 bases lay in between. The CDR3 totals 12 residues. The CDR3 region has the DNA TGTGCCAGCAGTGGAGCCACCGGGGAGCTGTTTTTT. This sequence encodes CASSGATGELFF. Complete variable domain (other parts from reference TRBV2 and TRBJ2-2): EPEVTQTPSHQVTQMGQEVILRCVPISNHLYFYWYRQILGQKVEFLVSFYNNEISEKSEIFDDQFSVERPDGSNFTLKIRSTKLEDSAMYFCASSGATGELFFGEGSRLTVL.

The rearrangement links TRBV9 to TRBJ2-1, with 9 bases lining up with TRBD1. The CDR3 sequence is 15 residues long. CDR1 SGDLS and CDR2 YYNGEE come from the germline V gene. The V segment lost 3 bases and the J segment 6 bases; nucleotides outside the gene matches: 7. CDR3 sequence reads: CASSAAGTGSNEQFF. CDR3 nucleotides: TGTGCCAGCAGCGCTGCCGGGACAGGGAGCAATGAGCAGTTCTTC.

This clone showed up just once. The CDR3 DNA follows: TGTGCCAGCAGCGGAACTAGCGATTCCTACAATGAGCAGTTCTTC. Translation gives CASSGTSDSYNEQFF. The genes are TRBV4-2 and TRBJ2-1; 7 positions match TRBD2. Germline V gene data show CDR1 as LGHNA and CDR2 as YNFKEQ. CDR3 length: 15 amino acids. Trimming cost V 5 bases and J 1 base; bases outside gene matches: 5.

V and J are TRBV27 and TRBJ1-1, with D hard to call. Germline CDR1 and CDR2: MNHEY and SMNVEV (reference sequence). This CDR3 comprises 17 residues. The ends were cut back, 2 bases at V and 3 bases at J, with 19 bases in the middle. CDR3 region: CASSLVWRGEGHTEAFF. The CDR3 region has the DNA TGTGCCAGCAGTTTAGTATGGCGGGGTGAGGGTCACACTGAAGCTTTCTTT.

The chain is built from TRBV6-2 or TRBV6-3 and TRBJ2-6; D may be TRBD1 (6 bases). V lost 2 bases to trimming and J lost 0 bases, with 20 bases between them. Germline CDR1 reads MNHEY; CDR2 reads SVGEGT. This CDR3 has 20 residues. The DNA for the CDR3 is TGTGCCAGCAGTTACGGCGGCGTCGTGGCAGGGGACTCTGGGGCCAACGTCCTGACTTTC. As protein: CASSYGGVVAGDSGANVLTF.

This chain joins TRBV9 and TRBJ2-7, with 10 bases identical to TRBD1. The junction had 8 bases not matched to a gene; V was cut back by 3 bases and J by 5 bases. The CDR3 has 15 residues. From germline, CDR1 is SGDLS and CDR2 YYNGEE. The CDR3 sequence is CASSASGTGADEQYF. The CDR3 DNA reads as TGTGCCAGCAGCGCATCCGGGACAGGGGCGGACGAGCAGTACTTC.

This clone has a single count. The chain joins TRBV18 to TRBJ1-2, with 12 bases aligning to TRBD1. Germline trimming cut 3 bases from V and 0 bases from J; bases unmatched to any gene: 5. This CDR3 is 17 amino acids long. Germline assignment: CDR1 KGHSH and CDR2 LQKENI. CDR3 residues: CASSPGQGAKTNYGYTF. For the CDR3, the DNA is TGTGCCAGCTCACCGGGACAGGGGGCTAAGACTAACTATGGCTACACCTTC.

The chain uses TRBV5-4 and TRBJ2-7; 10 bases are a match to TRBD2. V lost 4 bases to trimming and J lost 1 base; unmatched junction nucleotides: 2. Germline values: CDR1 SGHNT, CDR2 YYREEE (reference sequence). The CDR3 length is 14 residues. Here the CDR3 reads CASSRAGGSYEQYF. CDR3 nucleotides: TGTGCCAGCAGCAGAGCGGGAGGGTCCTACGAGCAGTACTTC.